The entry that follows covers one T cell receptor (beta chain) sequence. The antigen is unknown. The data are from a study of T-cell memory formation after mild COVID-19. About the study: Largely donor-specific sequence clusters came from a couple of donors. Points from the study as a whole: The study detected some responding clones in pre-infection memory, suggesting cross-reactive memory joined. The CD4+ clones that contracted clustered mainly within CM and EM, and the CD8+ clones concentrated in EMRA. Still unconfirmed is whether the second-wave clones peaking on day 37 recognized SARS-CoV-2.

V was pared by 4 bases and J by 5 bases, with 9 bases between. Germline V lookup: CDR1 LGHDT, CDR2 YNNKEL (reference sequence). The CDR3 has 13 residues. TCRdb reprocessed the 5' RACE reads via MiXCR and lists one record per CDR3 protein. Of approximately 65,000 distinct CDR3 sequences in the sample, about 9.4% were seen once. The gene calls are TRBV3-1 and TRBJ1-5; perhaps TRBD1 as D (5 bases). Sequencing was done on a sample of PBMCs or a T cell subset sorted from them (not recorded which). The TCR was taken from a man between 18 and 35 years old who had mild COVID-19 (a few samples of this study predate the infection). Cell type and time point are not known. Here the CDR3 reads CASSRGADQPQHF. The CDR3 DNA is TGTGCCAGCAGCCGCGGGGCCGATCAGCCCCAGCATTTT.